Listed below are T cell receptor beta chains from one sample, sequenced in a study of blood T cell repertoires in COVID-19. Assay used: immunoSEQ multiplex PCR; TCRdb lists only in-frame clones, some missing. Of approximately 260,000 clones in the sample, about 88% were seen once. The sample was peripheral blood. These receptors were collected from a woman in her thirties or forties who had recovered from COVID-19. The CDR3 runs from the conserved cysteine through the conserved F or W. Each record gives: J gene, D gene, clone size, CDR3 length, V gene, CDR3 protein, CDR3 DNA. D genes are given only for firm matches. Not every row has a clone size; where given, it reads once, few, many or a size class.

j_call: TRBJ1-2; d_call: TRBD1; clone_size: .; cdr3_length: 16; v_call: TRBV5-5; cdr3_aa: CASSLGTGTSNYGYTF; cdr3_nt: TGTGCCAGCAGCTTGGGGACAGGGACTTCTAACTATGGCTACACCTTC
j_call: TRBJ2-1; d_call: .; clone_size: .; cdr3_length: 13; v_call: TRBV28; cdr3_aa: CASIPSAGREQFF; cdr3_nt: TGTGCCAGCATTCCTTCAGCCGGGCGGGAACAGTTCTTC
j_call: TRBJ2-2; d_call: TRBD1; clone_size: .; cdr3_length: 14; v_call: TRBV5-1; cdr3_aa: CASSLDRGTGELFF; cdr3_nt: TGCGCCAGCAGCTTGGACAGGGGGACCGGGGAGCTGTTTTTT
j_call: TRBJ2-1; d_call: TRBD1; clone_size: .; cdr3_length: 13; v_call: TRBV18; cdr3_aa: CASSRQDRGEQFF; cdr3_nt: TGTGCCAGCTCACGGCAGGACAGGGGTGAGCAGTTCTTC
j_call: TRBJ1-5; d_call: .; clone_size: .; cdr3_length: 19; v_call: TRBV4-3; cdr3_aa: CASSQDYPGSGFRNQPQHF; cdr3_nt: TGCGCCAGCAGCCAAGATTACCCCGGGTCCGGGTTTCGCAATCAGCCCCAGCATTTT
j_call: TRBJ1-5; d_call: TRBD1; clone_size: .; cdr3_length: 15; v_call: TRBV19; cdr3_aa: CASSYGTGGNQPQHF; cdr3_nt: TGTGCCAGTAGTTACGGGACAGGGGGAAATCAGCCCCAGCATTTT
j_call: TRBJ1-5; d_call: TRBD1; clone_size: .; cdr3_length: 14; v_call: TRBV7-2; cdr3_aa: CASSLGQGNQPQHF; cdr3_nt: TGTGCCAGCAGCTTGGGACAGGGAAATCAGCCCCAGCATTTT
j_call: TRBJ2-1; d_call: .; clone_size: once; cdr3_length: 17; v_call: TRBV4-1; cdr3_aa: CASSQEVRSAAYNEQFF; cdr3_nt: TGCGCCAGCAGCCAAGAGGTTCGTAGCGCTGCATACAATGAGCAGTTCTTC
j_call: TRBJ1-6; d_call: TRBD1; clone_size: .; cdr3_length: 15; v_call: TRBV6-1; cdr3_aa: CASSQWDRANSPLHF; cdr3_nt: TGTGCCAGCAGTCAATGGGACAGGGCGAATTCACCCCTCCACTTT
j_call: TRBJ2-1; d_call: TRBD2; clone_size: .; cdr3_length: 16; v_call: TRBV5-1; cdr3_aa: CASSRTGGGYYNEQFF; cdr3_nt: TGCGCCAGCAGCCGTACTGGCGGGGGGTACTACAATGAGCAGTTCTTC
j_call: TRBJ2-2; d_call: .; clone_size: once; cdr3_length: 14; v_call: TRBV9; cdr3_aa: CASSVVENTGELFF; cdr3_nt: TGTGCCAGCAGCGTAGTAGAGAACACCGGGGAGCTGTTTTTT
j_call: TRBJ2-1; d_call: TRBD1; clone_size: .; cdr3_length: 15; v_call: TRBV6-2/TRBV6-3; cdr3_aa: CASSENRGLYNEQFF; cdr3_nt: TGTGCCAGCAGTGAGAACAGGGGTCTGTACAATGAGCAGTTCTTC
j_call: TRBJ1-2; d_call: TRBD1; clone_size: .; cdr3_length: 18; v_call: TRBV9; cdr3_aa: CASSAGQGTQTSNYGYTF; cdr3_nt: TGTGCCAGCAGCGCCGGACAGGGAACCCAGACCTCTAACTATGGCTACACCTTC
j_call: TRBJ2-2; d_call: TRBD1; clone_size: once; cdr3_length: 14; v_call: TRBV19; cdr3_aa: CASSKQGNTGELFF; cdr3_nt: TGTGCCAGTAGTAAACAGGGGAATACCGGGGAGCTGTTTTTT
j_call: TRBJ2-7; d_call: .; clone_size: .; cdr3_length: 17; v_call: TRBV21-1; cdr3_aa: CASSKYGYRDSAYEQYF; cdr3_nt: TGTGCCAGCAGCAAATACGGCTACCGGGACAGTGCCTACGAGCAGTACTTC
j_call: TRBJ2-7; d_call: .; clone_size: few; cdr3_length: 14; v_call: TRBV6-6; cdr3_aa: CATFNSASSYEQYF; cdr3_nt: TGTGCCACCTTCAACTCTGCGAGCTCCTACGAGCAGTACTTC
j_call: TRBJ2-7; d_call: TRBD1; clone_size: .; cdr3_length: 14; v_call: TRBV6-5; cdr3_aa: CASSYGQGVYEQYF; cdr3_nt: TGTGCCAGCAGTTACGGACAGGGGGTTTACGAGCAGTACTTC
j_call: TRBJ1-4; d_call: TRBD1; clone_size: .; cdr3_length: 14; v_call: TRBV6-6; cdr3_aa: CASSLGQPNEKLFF; cdr3_nt: TGTGCCAGCAGCCTGGGACAGCCAAATGAAAAACTGTTTTTT
j_call: TRBJ2-7; d_call: .; clone_size: .; cdr3_length: 14; v_call: TRBV4-3; cdr3_aa: CASSQDAGYYEQYF; cdr3_nt: TGCGCCAGCAGCCAAGATGCAGGCTACTACGAGCAGTACTTC
j_call: TRBJ1-1; d_call: .; clone_size: .; cdr3_length: 15; v_call: TRBV19; cdr3_aa: CASSSAGGSNTEAFF; cdr3_nt: TGTGCCAGTAGCTCAGCCGGGGGATCGAACACTGAAGCTTTCTTT
j_call: TRBJ2-7; d_call: .; clone_size: .; cdr3_length: 16; v_call: TRBV7-3; cdr3_aa: CASSLYPPGGNYEQYF; cdr3_nt: TGTGCCAGCAGCTTATATCCCCCTGGCGGGAACTACGAGCAGTACTTC
j_call: TRBJ1-5; d_call: TRBD1; clone_size: few; cdr3_length: 15; v_call: TRBV4-3; cdr3_aa: CASSQDSAGGQPQHF; cdr3_nt: TGCGCCAGCAGCCAAGATTCGGCAGGGGGCCAGCCCCAGCATTTT
j_call: TRBJ2-7; d_call: TRBD1; clone_size: .; cdr3_length: 15; v_call: TRBV10-3; cdr3_aa: CAISEGGTGTYEQYF; cdr3_nt: TGTGCCATCAGTGAGGGCGGGACAGGGACCTACGAGCAGTACTTC
j_call: TRBJ2-1; d_call: .; clone_size: once; cdr3_length: 14; v_call: TRBV2; cdr3_aa: CASSDSRTYNEQFF; cdr3_nt: TGTGCCAGCAGTGATTCCAGGACCTACAATGAGCAGTTCTTC
j_call: TRBJ2-7; d_call: .; clone_size: .; cdr3_length: 15; v_call: TRBV5-6; cdr3_aa: CASSTLREQGGEQYF; cdr3_nt: TGTGCCAGCAGCACCCTCCGGGAGCAGGGCGGCGAGCAGTACTTC
j_call: TRBJ2-1; d_call: TRBD2; clone_size: .; cdr3_length: 18; v_call: TRBV5-5; cdr3_aa: CASSPYGLAGGVSDEQFF; cdr3_nt: TGTGCCAGCAGCCCTTATGGACTAGCGGGAGGGGTGAGCGATGAGCAGTTCTTC
j_call: TRBJ2-1; d_call: .; clone_size: once; cdr3_length: 12; v_call: TRBV4-2; cdr3_aa: CASSSLNNEQFF; cdr3_nt: TGTGCCAGCAGTTCCCTAAACAATGAGCAGTTCTTC
j_call: TRBJ2-1; d_call: TRBD2; clone_size: .; cdr3_length: 16; v_call: TRBV4-3; cdr3_aa: CASSQRTSGSYNEQFF; cdr3_nt: TGCGCCAGCAGCCAACGGACTAGTGGGTCCTACAATGAGCAGTTCTTC
j_call: TRBJ2-5; d_call: .; clone_size: .; cdr3_length: 13; v_call: TRBV6-2/TRBV6-3; cdr3_aa: CASSTRQVGTQYF; cdr3_nt: TGTGCCAGCAGTACCCGACAGGTGGGGACCCAGTACTTC
j_call: TRBJ2-6; d_call: TRBD1; clone_size: .; cdr3_length: 19; v_call: TRBV7-2; cdr3_aa: CASSLSSDRVFVGANVLTF; cdr3_nt: TGTGCCAGCAGCTTAAGTTCGGACAGGGTTTTTGTAGGGGCCAACGTCCTGACTTTC
j_call: TRBJ2-6; d_call: TRBD1; clone_size: once; cdr3_length: 21; v_call: TRBV4-1; cdr3_aa: CASSQDRTGTGGHSGANVLTF; cdr3_nt: TGCGCCAGCAGCCAAGATAGAACCGGGACAGGGGGCCACTCTGGGGCCAACGTCCTGACTTTC
j_call: TRBJ2-7; d_call: .; clone_size: .; cdr3_length: 16; v_call: TRBV11-2; cdr3_aa: CASSSSWDTSSYEQYF; cdr3_nt: TGTGCCAGCAGCTCAAGTTGGGACACGAGCTCCTACGAGCAGTACTTC
j_call: TRBJ2-3; d_call: .; clone_size: .; cdr3_length: 15; v_call: TRBV18; cdr3_aa: CASSPPTAITDTQYF; cdr3_nt: TGTGCCAGCTCACCACCGACAGCCATTACAGATACGCAGTATTTT
j_call: TRBJ2-7; d_call: .; clone_size: .; cdr3_length: 13; v_call: TRBV5-1; cdr3_aa: CASSPPEAHEQYF; cdr3_nt: TGCGCCAGCAGCCCCCCCGAAGCCCACGAGCAGTACTTC
j_call: TRBJ1-2; d_call: TRBD1; clone_size: .; cdr3_length: 14; v_call: TRBV25-1; cdr3_aa: CASSSDRGAYGYTF; cdr3_nt: TGTGCCAGCAGCTCGGACAGGGGGGCCTATGGCTACACCTTC
j_call: TRBJ1-5; d_call: .; clone_size: few; cdr3_length: 17; v_call: TRBV6-2/TRBV6-3; cdr3_aa: CASSYSLGGQSNQPQHF; cdr3_nt: TGTGCCAGCAGTTACTCTCTTGGCGGACAGAGCAATCAGCCCCAGCATTTT
j_call: TRBJ2-7; d_call: .; clone_size: .; cdr3_length: 14; v_call: TRBV6-5; cdr3_aa: CASSYGQVAYEQYF; cdr3_nt: TGTGCCAGCAGTTACGGGCAGGTAGCCTACGAGCAGTACTTC
j_call: TRBJ2-4; d_call: .; clone_size: .; cdr3_length: 17; v_call: TRBV30; cdr3_aa: CAWSVRSGLGAKNIQYF; cdr3_nt: TGTGCCTGGAGTGTAAGAAGCGGATTGGGGGCCAAAAACATTCAGTACTTC
j_call: TRBJ2-7; d_call: TRBD1; clone_size: .; cdr3_length: 13; v_call: TRBV9; cdr3_aa: CASSDGTAYEQYF; cdr3_nt: TGTGCCAGCAGCGACGGGACAGCCTACGAGCAGTACTTC
j_call: TRBJ1-2; d_call: TRBD1; clone_size: .; cdr3_length: 16; v_call: TRBV3-1/TRBV3-2; cdr3_aa: CASSPPGQEANYGYTF; cdr3_nt: TGTGCCAGCAGCCCTCCGGGACAGGAAGCTAACTATGGCTACACCTTC
j_call: TRBJ1-5; d_call: .; clone_size: .; cdr3_length: 14; v_call: TRBV24-1; cdr3_aa: CATSDGHFNQPQHF; cdr3_nt: TGTGCCACCAGTGATGGACATTTCAATCAGCCCCAGCATTTT
j_call: TRBJ2-7; d_call: TRBD1; clone_size: .; cdr3_length: 21; v_call: TRBV4-2; cdr3_aa: CASSQDTGRGQGDPSSYEQYF; cdr3_nt: TGTGCCAGCAGCCAAGATACTGGTAGAGGACAGGGGGACCCCTCTTCCTACGAGCAGTACTTC
j_call: TRBJ2-3; d_call: TRBD2; clone_size: .; cdr3_length: 17; v_call: TRBV4-3; cdr3_aa: CASSQELAGGPADTQYF; cdr3_nt: TGCGCCAGCAGCCAAGAGCTAGCGGGAGGGCCCGCAGATACGCAGTATTTT